Shown below are 14 T cell receptor beta chains from a single sample sequenced in a study of cytomegalovirus exposure and HLA in healthy donors. 13 Jbeta primers and 60 Vbeta primers were used for the PCR. Only in-frame clones appear in the TCRdb table, and some are missing; sequencing was by immunoSEQ multiplex PCR. The sample contains 14,000 or so clones, under 70% of which appear only once. The sample comprised PBMCs. The source is a woman aged 45-60 years in good health and CMV-seropositive.

This clone is deemed medium-sized. The genes are TRBV6-4 and TRBJ1-1; 7 nucleotides line up with TRBD1. Germline V CDR1 and CDR2: MRHNA, SNTAGT. This CDR3 has 14 amino acids. Trimming at V came to 5 bases and at J to 0 bases, leaving 3 bases not matched to a gene. The CDR3 loop reads CASSKDRVNTEAFF. The CDR3 nucleotides read TGTGCCAGCAGTAAAGACAGGGTGAACACTGAAGCTTTCTTT.

The rearrangement uses TRBV28 and TRBJ2-1; TRBD1 might be the D (5 bases). V gave up 2 bases and J gave up 7 bases, with 12 bases separating them. CDR3 length: 14 amino acids. Germline V gene lookup returns CDR1 MDHEN and CDR2 SYDVKM. CDR3 coding DNA: TGTGCCAGCAGTTTAGGGGCCGGACCTAATGAGCAGTTCTTC. This translates into CASSLGAGPNEQFF.

V gene TRBV6-4 combines with J gene TRBJ2-2; unclear D gene. The germline V gene has CDR1 MRHNA and CDR2 SNTAGT. The CDR3 consists of 16 residues. The V gene lost 0 bases and the J gene lost 7 bases, with 15 bases spanning the gap. The CDR3 region has the DNA TGTGCCAGCAGTGACTCCCCCGGCAGGCAGGTCGGGGAGCTGTTTTTT. Its translation: CASSDSPGRQVGELFF.

The chain uses TRBV20-1 and TRBJ2-7, with unresolved D. Germline CDR1 reads DFQATT; CDR2 reads SNEGSKA (reference sequence). V gave up 3 bases and J gave up 3 bases, with 6 bases separating them. The CDR3 length is 11 residues. The CDR3 loop reads CSASFVYEQYF. As DNA, the CDR3 is TGCAGTGCTAGTTTCGTCTACGAGCAGTACTTC.

This sequence joins TRBV7-2 and TRBJ2-4; no clear D. V lost 5 bases and J lost 0, with 11 bases in between. From germline, CDR1 is SGHTA and CDR2 FQGNSA. The CDR3 is 15 residues long. The CDR3 region is CASSPLLIAKNIQYF. CDR3 coding DNA: TGTGCCAGCAGCCCCTTGCTAATAGCCAAAAACATTCAGTACTTC.

This clone was recorded only once. The chain combines TRBV21-1 with TRBJ2-5; the D call in the table, TRBD2, was not verified against the DNA. TRBV21-1 is labeled a pseudogene. The CDR3 totals 14 residues. The CDR3 loop is CASRTLHTLVFKYF. CDR3 nucleotide sequence: TGTGCCAGCAGAACATTGCACACACTAGTTTTCAAGTACTTC.

The V gene is TRBV30, the J gene TRBJ2-7; tentative D call: TRBD2 (5 bases). CDR1 GTSNPN and CDR2 SVGIG come from the germline V gene (reference sequence). There are 11 residues in the CDR3. Trimming pared 2 bases from V and 10 bases from J, leaving 12 bases between. Here the CDR3 reads CAWSWESDQYF. DNA of the CDR3: TGTGCCTGGAGTTGGGAGTCGGACCAGTACTTC.

The chain uses TRBV5-1 and TRBJ2-7; D may be TRBD1 (5 bases). CDR1 and CDR2 from the germline V gene are SGHRS and YFSETQ. CDR3 length: 12 amino acids. V shed 3 bases and J shed 6 bases, with 10 bases lying between them. CDR3 residues: CASSWEGAEQYF. In DNA form, the CDR3 reads TGCGCCAGCAGCTGGGAAGGGGCCGAGCAGTACTTC.

The gene calls are TRBV4-1 and TRBJ2-7; D perhaps matches TRBD1 (5 bases). This CDR3 has 17 residues. Germline V CDR1 and CDR2: MGHRA, YSYEKL. V lost 1 base and J lost 2, with 18 bases in between. The CDR3 here is CASSQAEGHPATYEQYF. DNA of the CDR3: TGCGCCAGCAGCCAAGCAGAAGGACACCCCGCAACCTACGAGCAGTACTTC.

The chain has TRBV7-9 and TRBJ2-7, with D hard to call. Trimming removed 1 base from V and 6 bases from J, with 7 bases in between. The CDR3 is 12 residues long. Germline CDR1 is SEHNR and CDR2 is FQNEAQ (reference sequence). CDR3 nucleotide sequence: TGTGCCAGCAGCTTAGAGATCGGCGAGCAGTACTTC. It codes for CASSLEIGEQYF.

This sequence joins TRBV4-2 and TRBJ1-5; 8 nucleotides agree with TRBD1. Germline V gives CDR1 LGHNA, CDR2 YNFKEQ. V was pared by 3 bases and J by 13 bases, with 14 bases of the junction left unmatched. This CDR3 is 15 amino acids long. CDR3 sequence: CASSQVGDRTIIQHF. The CDR3, as DNA: TGTGCCAGCAGCCAGGTAGGGGACAGGACTATAATTCAGCATTTT.

V is TRBV29-1 and J is TRBJ2-1; D uncertain. This CDR3 region has 11 residues. V lost 5 bases and J lost 10, with 12 bases in between. Looked up from germline, CDR1 is SQVTM and CDR2 is ANQGSEA. For the CDR3, the DNA is TGCAGCGTTATGATGTTAGAGGAGCAGTTCTTC. It encodes CSVMMLEEQFF.

The chain employs TRBV19 and TRBJ2-5, with a weak D call TRBD2 (6 bases). The germline V gene encodes CDR1 LNHDA and CDR2 SQIVND (reference sequence). The V end was cut by 3 bases, the J end by 5 bases, with 7 bases between. The CDR3 loop spans 12 amino acids. As DNA, the CDR3 is TGTGCCAGTAGTATCGGGACTGAGACCCAGTACTTC. The encoded protein is CASSIGTETQYF.

This clone turned up a few times. V and J are TRBV7-9 and TRBJ2-4, with D possibly matching TRBD2 (6 bases). Germline CDR1 SEHNR, CDR2 FQNEAQ (reference sequence). The V gene lost 1 base and the J gene lost 8 bases, with 9 bases spanning the gap. This CDR3 is 13 amino acids long. The CDR3 reads CASSLEAGYIQYF. DNA of the CDR3: TGTGCCAGCAGCTTAGAGGCGGGGTACATTCAGTACTTC. The full variable domain, its missing parts supplied by reference TRBV7-9 and TRBJ2-4, is DTGVSQNPRHKITKRGQNVTFRCDPISEHNRLYWYRQTLGQGPEFLTYFQNEAQLEKSRLLSDRFSAERPKGSFSTLEIQRTEQGDSAMYLCASSLEAGYIQYFGAGTRLSVL.